This T cell receptor (beta chain) was obtained from a study of human T cells and chemical hapten exposure. Using its own MiXCR run on the RACE reads, TCRdb lists one record per CDR3 protein. The profile covers under 95,000 distinct CDR3 sequences, with 8.5% to 9% appearing a single time and just over 2.5% taken by the ten largest. Time point denoted: pre-sensitization, week 0. The treatment here: therapeutic diphenylcyclopropenone sensitization with weekly scalp DPC. Drawing of blood took place ahead of applying each patch test. Broader study findings: Higher patch test scores went with higher counts of PT1 expanded TCRs.

The CDR3 extends over 13 amino acids. The trim removed 3 bases at V and 3 bases at J, leaving 2 bases unmatched. This clonotype appeared a few times. The antigen remains unidentified. Sample: whole blood, taken in connection with sensitization to the hapten diphenylcyclopropenone (DPC). The chain combines TRBV12-3 or TRBV12-4 with TRBJ2-7; 7 positions match TRBD1. This sequence was found in a man between 40 and 49 years old with alopecia areata. Some clones in this sample may be carry-over from other donors' samples. The CDR3 bases are TGTGCCAGCAGTTTCTCAGGGGGCTACGAGCAGTACGTC. Translation: CASSFSGGYEQYV.